These 12 T cell receptor beta chains share one sample of origin, sequenced in a study of Ad26.COV2.S vaccination and SARS-CoV-2 variants. Profiled with immunoSEQ multiplex PCR; TCRdb holds only in-frame clones, not every one. In the table there are about 180,000 clones, around 90% of which are singletons. Sequencing used peripheral blood, obtained after recovery from COVID-19. These receptors were collected from a human donor who had recovered from COVID-19.

The chain uses TRBV5-6 and TRBJ2-7, with 7 bases that match TRBD1. CDR3 size: 14 residues. Germline V CDR1 and CDR2: SGHDT, YYEEEE. V shed 1 base and J 4 bases; nucleotides not matched to a gene: 5. This chain's CDR3 is CASSLRQGTYEQYF. The DNA for the CDR3 is TGTGCCAGCAGCTTGAGACAGGGTACTTACGAGCAGTACTTC.

The J gene is TRBJ2-3, the V gene TRBV12-2; the table gives TRBD2 as D, unverified against the DNA. TRBV12-2 is listed as a pseudogene. The CDR3 spans 16 residues. For the CDR3, the DNA is TGTGCAAGTCGCTTAGCAGCGTTACCGTTCACAGATACGCAGTATTTT. Translating gives CASRLAALPFTDTQYF.

The chain links TRBV27 to TRBJ2-1; TRBD2 matches 10 bases. Trimming took 6 bases from V and 3 from J; bases not matched to a gene: 17. Germline V gene sequence: CDR1 MNHEY, CDR2 SMNVEV (reference sequence). CDR3 length: 19 residues. The chain's CDR3 is CASSQESGLAPTDYNEQFF. CDR3 bases: TGTGCCAGCAGCCAGGAGTCGGGACTAGCGCCCACGGACTACAATGAGCAGTTCTTC.

The V call is TRBV28, the J call TRBJ1-6, with D possibly being TRBD1 (5 bases). The CDR3 has 14 residues. Germline V gene lookup returns CDR1 MDHEN and CDR2 SYDVKM. The V end lost 8 bases, the J end lost 1 base, and 9 bases lay between the germline ends. CDR3 region: CASFTGSYNSPLHF. CDR3 DNA sequence: TGTGCCAGCTTTACAGGTTCCTATAATTCACCCCTCCACTTT.

The genes are TRBV27 and TRBJ2-7, with 7 bases fitting TRBD1. There are 17 residues in the CDR3. The J segment lost 2 bases and the V segment lost 0 bases, leaving 10 bases of the junction unmatched. Germline V gene data show CDR1 as MNHEY and CDR2 as SMNVEV (reference sequence). The CDR3, as DNA: TGTGCCAGCAGTTTATCCGGGCAGGGGGTTGACCCCTACGAGCAGTACTTC. Its protein product is CASSLSGQGVDPYEQYF.

This clone was seen a handful of times. This chain joins TRBV6-5 and TRBJ1-3; tentative D call: TRBD1 (6 bases). CDR1 and CDR2 (germline): MNHEY, SVGAGI. V dropped 5 bases and J dropped 4 bases, with 15 bases sitting between them. The CDR3 spans 15 residues. The CDR3 coding sequence is TGTGCCAGCAGTCCCTCGGGGGCGCGAGGAAACACCATATATTTT. It translates to CASSPSGARGNTIYF.

CDR3 coding DNA: TGTGCCAGCAGTTTAAGGGTTCCAATTTCCTACGAGCAGTACTTC. This codes for CASSLRVPISYEQYF. The chain combines TRBV27 with TRBJ2-7; the D is unclear. The length of the CDR3 is 15 residues. Per germline, CDR1 MNHEY and CDR2 SMNVEV (reference sequence). V was cut by 2 bases and J by 1 base, with 12 bases left in between.

The J gene is TRBJ2-1, the V gene TRBV11-2, with D possibly being TRBD2 (5 bases). This CDR3 has 13 residues. The germline CDR1 and CDR2 sequences are SGHAT and FQNNGV. The V gene lost 2 bases and the J gene lost 13 bases, with 15 bases spanning the gap. The CDR3 DNA reads as TGTGCCAGCAGCTTATCGGGAACAAGCCCACAGTTCTTC. It translates to CASSLSGTSPQFF.

The chain's CDR3 is CASSSLAGGNPYEQYF. CDR3 bases: TGTGCCAGCAGCTCTCTAGCGGGGGGCAATCCCTACGAGCAGTACTTC. V is TRBV13 and J is TRBJ2-7; 11 nucleotides match TRBD2. V gave up 4 bases and J gave up 2 bases; unmatched junction bases: 7. This CDR3 is 16 amino acids long. Germline values: CDR1 PRHDT, CDR2 FYEKMQ (reference sequence).

The chain uses TRBV28 and TRBJ1-5; 8 bases line up with TRBD1. The CDR3 is 16 amino acids. Germline values: CDR1 MDHEN, CDR2 SYDVKM. The trim removed 5 bases at V and 3 bases at J, leaving 9 bases unmatched. CDR3 nucleotides: TGTGCCAGCAGTGCGACAGGGGCGTTCTCCAATCAGCCCCAGCATTTT. It translates to CASSATGAFSNQPQHF.

The genes are TRBV7-6 and TRBJ1-6; D may be TRBD1 (5 bases). With 4 bases removed from V and 7 bases from J, the gap between germline ends came to 8 bases. The CDR3 extends over 13 amino acids. The germline V gene has CDR1 SGHVS and CDR2 FNYEAQ. CDR3 nucleotides: TGTGCCAGCAGCTCCCGACAGAATTCACCCCTCCACTTT. Amino acid sequence: CASSSRQNSPLHF.

This chain joins TRBV3-1 (or the pseudogene TRBV3-2) and TRBJ2-1; no clear D gene. The CDR3 length is 15 residues. Germline CDR1 LGHDT, CDR2 YNNKEL (reference sequence). V gave up 1 base and J gave up 8 bases, with 15 bases separating them. CDR3 protein: CASSQGYSGFDEQFF. The CDR3 DNA follows: TGTGCCAGCAGCCAAGGGTACTCCGGGTTTGATGAGCAGTTCTTC.